Shown below are 24 T cell receptor beta chains from a single sample sequenced in a study of T-cell reconstitution after alpha-beta-depleted transplantation in children. Library preparation (for TCRbeta) was performed with unique molecular identifiers. TCRdb reprocessed the PCR reads with MiXCR, giving one entry per CDR3 protein. The sample includes around 490,000 distinct CDR3 sequences, 9.5% to 12% of them seen just once. Sample: PBMCs, mostly from graft donor cells, taken 180 days after TCRalphabeta/CD19-depleted stem cell transplant. Every receptor here comes from a female patient aged 2-9 years who had a stem cell transplant for aplastic anemia, so the T cells may come from the graft donor.

This clonotype turned up a few times. V and J are TRBV15 and TRBJ2-3; a possible D gene is TRBD2 (6 bases). V was trimmed by 1 base and J by 3 bases, leaving 23 bases between them. Germline V gene lookup returns CDR1 LNHNV and CDR2 YYDKDF (reference sequence). This CDR3 comprises 19 residues. The CDR3 coding sequence is TGTGCCACCAGCAGAGGGGCGCGGGGAATCGGACCCATAACAGATACGCAGTATTTT. Translation gives CATSRGARGIGPITDTQYF.

The chain has TRBV28 and TRBJ1-5; the D gene is possibly TRBD1 (5 bases). The CDR3 runs to 16 residues. Germline assignment: CDR1 MDHEN and CDR2 SYDVKM. The V end lost 4 bases, the J end lost 2 bases, and 15 bases lay between the germline ends. CDR3 residues: CASSYRLRGGNQPQHF. The CDR3 DNA sequence: TGTGCCAGCAGTTACCGCTTGAGGGGTGGCAATCAGCCCCAGCATTTT.

This clonotype was counted a few times. The V call is TRBV29-1, the J call TRBJ1-2; 8 positions agree with TRBD1. The germline V gene encodes CDR1 SQVTM and CDR2 ANQGSEA. The V and J ends lost 5 bases and 5 bases, in that order; junction bases with no gene match: 7. This CDR3 is 13 amino acids long. The CDR3 DNA follows: TGCAGCGTTCACTCAGGGGGCGGGTATGGCTACACCTTC. It codes for CSVHSGGGYGYTF.

This clonotype was detected many times. The chain carries TRBV10-3 and TRBJ2-7, with 7 bases matching TRBD2. Per the germline V gene, CDR1 is ENHRY and CDR2 is SYGVKD. With 4 bases clipped from V and 3 bases from J, the junction kept 6 bases outside the gene matches. This CDR3 has 14 residues. CDR3 sequence reads: CAISGAGTFYEQYF. The CDR3, as DNA: TGTGCCATCAGTGGAGCGGGGACCTTCTACGAGCAGTACTTC.

This clonotype was counted at least ten times. The V and J genes are TRBV20-1 and TRBJ2-5, with 7 bases fitting TRBD1. Germline CDR1 is DFQATT and CDR2 is SNEGSKA (reference sequence). The J segment lost 5 bases and the V segment lost 5 bases, leaving 11 bases of the junction unmatched. The CDR3 sequence is 14 residues long. The CDR3 DNA follows: TGCAGTGCTCCGGACAGGACCCAATCGGAGACCCAGTACTTC. It translates to CSAPDRTQSETQYF.

The V and J genes are TRBV27 and TRBJ1-1; unclear D gene. The germline V gene has CDR1 MNHEY and CDR2 SMNVEV (reference sequence). CDR3 length equals 16 residues. V was trimmed by 4 bases and J by 1 base, leaving 16 bases between them. The DNA of the CDR3 is TGTGCCAGCAGTTGGGTGGCGGGGTGGGGGAACACTGAAGCTTTCTTT. Protein: CASSWVAGWGNTEAFF.

This clonotype was observed a few times. The genes are TRBV5-5 and TRBJ1-3; TRBD1 aligns across 9 bases. V lost 5 bases and J lost 0; bases outside the gene matches: 9. The CDR3 is 17 amino acids. The germline gives CDR1 SGHKS, CDR2 YYEKEE (reference sequence). In DNA form, the CDR3 reads TGTGCCAGCAGACCCCCGGGACAGGGATTCTCTGGAAACACCATATATTTT. This sequence encodes CASRPPGQGFSGNTIYF.

This clonotype showed up many times. The V gene is TRBV28, the J gene TRBJ2-7, with unresolved D. The germline gives CDR1 MDHEN, CDR2 SYDVKM. This CDR3 is 11 amino acids long. V was cut by 5 bases and J by 2 bases, with 4 bases left in between. This CDR3 is CASSRTYEQYF. CDR3 nucleotide sequence: TGTGCCAGCAGTCGGACCTACGAGCAGTACTTC.

This chain connects TRBV12-3 or TRBV12-4 to TRBJ2-1; D unresolved. V was trimmed by 6 bases and J by 6 bases, leaving 18 bases between them. This CDR3 contains 15 residues. The DNA for the CDR3 is TGTGCCAGCAGCTTATATAGTAGGTCCGGCAATGAGCAGTTCTTC. Translated, it gives CASSLYSRSGNEQFF.

The chain joins TRBV3-1 to TRBJ1-2; D gene unclear. The CDR3 sequence is 15 residues long. V was clipped by 0 bases and J by 2 bases, with 10 bases between them. In germline, CDR1 is LGHDT, CDR2 YNNKEL (reference sequence). CDR3 bases: TGTGCCAGCAGCCAAGATCACGCATTCAACTATGGCTACACCTTC. Amino acid sequence: CASSQDHAFNYGYTF.

The chain employs TRBV29-1 and TRBJ1-2; the D gene is possibly TRBD1 (5 bases). With 7 bases removed from V and 6 bases from J, the gap between germline ends came to 12 bases. The CDR3 is 11 residues long. CDR1 and CDR2 from the germline V gene are SQVTM and ANQGSEA. The chain's CDR3 is CSAGGENGYTF. The CDR3 bases are TGCAGCGCCGGGGGGGAAAATGGCTACACCTTC.

The table lists this clonotype with many counts. The J gene is TRBJ2-1, the V gene TRBV7-2; D is unclear. The germline gives CDR1 SGHTA, CDR2 FQGNSA. V dropped 1 base and J dropped 6 bases, with 16 bases sitting between them. The CDR3 is 16 amino acids. The CDR3 DNA is TGTGCCAGCAGCTTAGAAGGACCGATTGTCTCCAATGAGCAGTTCTTC. This encodes CASSLEGPIVSNEQFF.

The rearrangement uses TRBV2 and TRBJ2-7, with TRBD2 as a possible D gene (6 bases). The V end lost 1 base, the J end lost 3 bases, and 10 bases lay between the germline ends. CDR3 length: 14 amino acids. Germline CDR1 and CDR2: SNHLY and FYNNEI. The CDR3 coding sequence is TGTGCCAGCAGTGAAGGGGGACTGAACTACGAGCAGTACTTC. Translated: CASSEGGLNYEQYF.

The genes are TRBV7-9 and TRBJ1-4; possibly TRBD1 for D (5 bases). The V gene's germline CDR1 is SEHNR and CDR2 FQNEAQ (reference sequence). The CDR3 has 14 amino acids. Trimming removed 3 bases from V and 10 bases from J, with 15 bases in between. CDR3 residues: CASSLDGGTRKLFF. CDR3 sequence (DNA): TGTGCCAGCAGCTTGGACGGGGGGACGCGAAAACTGTTTTTT.

This clonotype has a count of ten or more. The chain links TRBV7-3 to TRBJ1-2; 8 bases are shared with TRBD1. V lost 4 bases to trimming and J lost 5 bases; unmatched junction nucleotides: 3. The CDR3 runs to 13 residues. Germline CDR1 reads SGHTA; CDR2 reads FQGTGA. CDR3 sequence (DNA): TGTGCCAGCAGCTCCGACAGGGGATATGGCTACACCTTC. Residues: CASSSDRGYGYTF.

This clonotype showed up just a few times. V gene TRBV5-1 combines with J gene TRBJ2-7; D not certain. CDR3 length: 14 residues. Trimming took 4 bases from V and 1 from J, leaving 12 bases between them. The germline gives CDR1 SGHRS, CDR2 YFSETQ. The CDR3: CASSPATPSYEQYF. In DNA, the CDR3 is TGCGCCAGCAGCCCCGCTACACCGTCCTACGAGCAGTACTTC. The complete variable domain, with remaining parts taken from reference TRBV5-1 and TRBJ2-7, reads KAGVTQTPRYLIKTRGQQVTLSCSPISGHRSVSWYQQTPGQGLQFLFEYFSETQRNKGNFPGRFSGRQFSNSRSEMNVSTLELGDSALYLCASSPATPSYEQYFGPGTRLTVT.

This clonotype was seen more than once but under ten times. The genes are TRBV9 and TRBJ1-1, with a weak D call TRBD1 (5 bases). Germline-derived CDR1 and CDR2 are SGDLS and YYNGEE. The V gene lost 2 bases and the J gene lost 5 bases, with 25 bases spanning the gap. This CDR3 is built from 18 residues. The CDR3 DNA sequence: TGTGCCAGCAGCGTCCTCCCACCGGGCCCGGGGGGAGAAACTGAAGCTTTCTTT. Protein: CASSVLPPGPGGETEAFF.

V is TRBV9 and J is TRBJ1-2; D is uncertain. Trimming pared 0 bases from V and 4 bases from J, leaving 13 bases between. Germline V gene data show CDR1 as SGDLS and CDR2 as YYNGEE. There are 15 residues in the CDR3. The CDR3 reads CASSVDSDYSYGYTF. The CDR3 DNA is TGTGCCAGCAGCGTAGATTCCGATTATAGCTATGGCTACACCTTC.

The chain is built from TRBV14 and TRBJ2-1; TRBD2 aligns across 13 bases. Germline-derived CDR1 and CDR2 are SGHDN and FVKESK. J was trimmed by 9 bases and V by 0 bases; bases with no gene match: 8. This CDR3 comprises 17 residues. DNA of the CDR3: TGTGCCAGCAGCCAAGACCTACTAGCGGGAGGGCCTATTGAGCAGTTCTTC. Residues: CASSQDLLAGGPIEQFF.

This clonotype came up a few times. The V gene is TRBV6-1, the J gene TRBJ2-7; 8 bases align to TRBD2. This CDR3 comprises 15 residues. The germline V gene has CDR1 MNHNS and CDR2 SASEGT. J was trimmed by 3 bases and V by 6 bases; bases with no gene match: 10. CDR3 bases: TGTGCCAGCAGCCACCGGGAGGGGCCCTACTACGAGCAGTACGTC. This sequence encodes CASSHREGPYYEQYV.

Only a few counts were recorded for this clonotype. The chain combines TRBV5-1 with TRBJ1-2; 7 bases are a match to TRBD1. The trim removed 4 bases at V and 4 bases at J, leaving 4 bases unmatched. Germline values: CDR1 SGHRS, CDR2 YFSETQ. CDR3 size: 13 residues. In DNA form, the CDR3 reads TGCGCCAGCAGCCCTACAGGGGTCTATGGCTACACCTTC. It codes for CASSPTGVYGYTF.

V usage is TRBV28 and J usage is TRBJ2-3, with 11 positions matching TRBD2. The CDR3 is made up of 19 amino acids. Germline V gives CDR1 MDHEN, CDR2 SYDVKM. The trim removed 1 base at V and 3 bases at J, leaving 12 bases unmatched. For the CDR3, the DNA is TGTGCCAGCAGTTTATCCCTGGGACTAGCGGAGTCGGGTACAGATACGCAGTATTTT. Its protein is CASSLSLGLAESGTDTQYF.

This clonotype has just a few counts. CDR3 in amino acids: CSASGARENKNIQYF. The CDR3 DNA follows: TGCAGTGCTAGTGGAGCGCGGGAGAACAAAAACATTCAGTACTTC. The chain employs TRBV20-1 and TRBJ2-4; 7 bases align to TRBD2. The trim removed 3 bases at V and 3 bases at J, leaving 8 bases unmatched. Germline V gene sequence: CDR1 DFQATT, CDR2 SNEGSKA (reference sequence). The CDR3 length is 15 residues.

The chain uses TRBV11-2 and TRBJ1-2; TRBD1 is a possible D gene (5 bases). CDR3 length: 13 amino acids. The V gene's germline CDR1 is SGHAT and CDR2 FQNNGV. The V end was cut by 6 bases, the J end by 8 bases, with 16 bases between. CDR3 sequence: CASRGVGSTGYTF. As DNA, the CDR3 is TGTGCCAGCAGAGGGGTCGGCAGTACAGGCTACACCTTC.